The sequence of this TCR beta chain was determined in a study of cytomegalovirus exposure and HLA in healthy donors. From germline, CDR1 is MDHEN and CDR2 SYDVKM. The ends lost 8 bases at V and 4 bases at J; junction bases unmatched: 9. The CDR3 has 15 residues. The sample holds one count of this clone. Its antigen is unknown. Profiling relied on immunoSEQ multiplex PCR, and the TCRdb table lists in-frame clones only, not all of them. The sample has some 120,000 clones, around nine tenths seen once. Points from the study as a whole: In vitro, a few CMV-associated chains proved specific for CMV antigens. One later analysis, an examination of the 100 to 150 validation repertoires, found that first-cohort TCR clusters tended to co-occur in them. The authors enumerated some 170 TCR beta chains as linked to cytomegalovirus. Reportedly, cytomegalovirus status was diagnosed with high sensitivity and specificity.

The material sequenced was PBMCs. The source of this sequence is a woman between 18 and 29 years old in good health and CMV-seronegative. This chain joins TRBV28 and TRBJ1-2, with 11 bases lining up with TRBD1. The DNA for the CDR3 is TGTGCCAGCGGACTCGGGACAGGGGGTACCTATGGCTACACCTTC. It codes for CASGLGTGGTYGYTF.